This T cell receptor beta chain is from a study of blood T cell repertoires in COVID-19. This clone was detected once. The germline CDR1 and CDR2 sequences are KGHSH and LQKENI. The CDR3 has 14 amino acids. V was pared by 5 bases and J by 5 bases, with 13 bases between. Original processing notes: Nucleated cell counts were estimated from reference gene primer amplification. The data were produced by immunoSEQ multiplex PCR, yet TCRdb's version contains in-frame clones alone and is incomplete. That table gives V, J and clone size, and the DNA gave D and trimming. The sample includes about 250,000 clones, about four fifths of them seen just once.

The V and J genes are TRBV18 and TRBJ1-5; a possible D gene is TRBD1 (5 bases). Material for sequencing was peripheral blood. The clonotype originates from an elderly man with acute or convalescent COVID-19. DNA for the CDR3: TGTGCCAGCTCAGGAGGGCTGGGGGATCAGCCCCAGCATTTT. Translating it yields CASSGGLGDQPQHF.